This T cell receptor (beta chain) emerged from a study of T cell responses to AZD1222 COVID-19 vaccine. The study, taken as a whole, reports: The peak T cell response came first, and repertoires were sampled only after it. Donors were largely white British and mainly female; clonal diversity was possibly underestimated. Spike-wide vaccine-associated CD4 TCRs dominated at 160-218 and 743-854.

This clone occurred once. Its antigen is unidentified. The CDR3 is 14 residues long. CDR1 and CDR2 from the germline V gene are MNHEY and SMNVEV (reference sequence). Trimming removed 3 bases at V and 7 bases at J, with 16 bases between. Here immunoSEQ multiplex PCR was the method, and the copy in TCRdb shows in-frame clones only, minus some. The table shows about 180,000 clones, with almost 90% occurring only once. This receptor was identified in an adult in good health. Here the sequenced sample was peripheral blood, taken on day 0 of AZD1222 vaccination. The chain couples TRBV27 to TRBJ2-7, with D uncertain. Here the CDR3 DNA reads TGTGCCAGCAGTTTCCTCCCGGCAGGCTCGGAGCAGTACTTC. Amino acids: CASSFLPAGSEQYF.